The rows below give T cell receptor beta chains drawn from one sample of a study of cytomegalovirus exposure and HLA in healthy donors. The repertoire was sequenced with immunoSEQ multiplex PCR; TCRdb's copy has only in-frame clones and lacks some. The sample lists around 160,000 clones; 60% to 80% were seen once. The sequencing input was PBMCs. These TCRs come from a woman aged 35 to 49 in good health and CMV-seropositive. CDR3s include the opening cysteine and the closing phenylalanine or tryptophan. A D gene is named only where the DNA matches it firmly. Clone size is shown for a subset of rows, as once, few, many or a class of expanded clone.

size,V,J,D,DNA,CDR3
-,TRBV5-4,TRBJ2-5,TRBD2,TGTGCCAGCAGGCCACTAGCGGGGGGGAGGCAAGAGACCCAGTACTTC,CASRPLAGGRQETQYF
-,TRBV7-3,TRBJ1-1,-,TGTGCCAGCAGCTTAACGTCGGGACTTAAGAACACTGAAGCTTTCTTT,CASSLTSGLKNTEAFF
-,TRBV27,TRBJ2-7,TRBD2,TGTGCCAGCAGTCAGCGACTAGCGGGGAAGTACGAGCAGTACTTC,CASSQRLAGKYEQYF
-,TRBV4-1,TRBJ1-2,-,TGCGCCAGCAGCCAAGGTGATCACGAGGGCTACACCTTC,CASSQGDHEGYTF
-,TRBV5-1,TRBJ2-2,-,TGCGCCAGCAGCTTGAGGGGTCTTCCCGGGGAGCTGTTTTTT,CASSLRGLPGELFF
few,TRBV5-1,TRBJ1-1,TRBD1,TGCGCCAGCACCTTTGGGACAGGGATGAACACTGAAGCTTTCTTT,CASTFGTGMNTEAFF
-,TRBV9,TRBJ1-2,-,TGTGCCAGCAGCGTAGCGGACAGCCGGACTTATGGCTACACCTTC,CASSVADSRTYGYTF
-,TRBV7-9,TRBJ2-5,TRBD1,TGTTCCAGCAGCCCTGGACAGGGGGCTACGGAGACCCAGTACTTC,CSSSPGQGATETQYF
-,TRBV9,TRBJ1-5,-,TGTGCCAGCAGCGGACGGGGATACAATCAGCCCCAGCATTTT,CASSGRGYNQPQHF
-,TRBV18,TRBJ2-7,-,TGTGCCAGCTCACCGCCGACAGTTACCTACGAGCAGTACTTC,CASSPPTVTYEQYF
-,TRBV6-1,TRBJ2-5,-,TGTGCCAGCAGTGAAACGGAAACCTCGGGGACCCAGTACTTC,CASSETETSGTQYF
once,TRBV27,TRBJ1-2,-,TGTGCCAGCAGTACACAGGGAGGGAATGGCTACACCTTC,CASSTQGGNGYTF
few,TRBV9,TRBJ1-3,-,TGTGCCAGCAGCGATACAGGGACCTCTGGAAACACCATATATTTT,CASSDTGTSGNTIYF
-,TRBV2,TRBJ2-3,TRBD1,TGTGCCAGCAGAGGACAGGGGGCTAGCACAGATACGCAGTATTTT,CASRGQGASTDTQYF
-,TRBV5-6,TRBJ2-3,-,TGTGCCAGCAGCGGACTGTCCGCTAGCACAGATACGCAGTATTTT,CASSGLSASTDTQYF
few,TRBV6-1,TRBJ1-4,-,TGTGCCAGCGGTGGGGGGCAGGGGGAAAAACTGTTTTTT,CASGGGQGEKLFF
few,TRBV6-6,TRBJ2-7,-,TGTGCCAGCAGTTACCGACTAGTTTACGAGCAGTACTTC,CASSYRLVYEQYF
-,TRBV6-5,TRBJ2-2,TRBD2,TGTGCCACGGGGGGGGGTAACACCGGGGAGCTGTTTTTT,CATGGGNTGELFF
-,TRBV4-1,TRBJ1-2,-,TGCGCCAGCAGCCAAGATTCATCGGGGAACTACGGCTACACCTTC,CASSQDSSGNYGYTF
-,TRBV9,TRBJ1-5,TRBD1,TGTGCCAGCAGCCCGACAGGGACCAATCAGCCCCAGCATTTT,CASSPTGTNQPQHF
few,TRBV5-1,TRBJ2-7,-,TGCGCCAGCAGCCTCCAACCGACCGGTACCGGGAACGAGCAGTACTTC,CASSLQPTGTGNEQYF
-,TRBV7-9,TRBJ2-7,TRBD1,TGTTCCAGCAGCCGAAACTGGGACAGAGATTACGAGCAGTACTTC,CSSSRNWDRDYEQYF
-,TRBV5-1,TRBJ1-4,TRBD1,TGCGCCAGCAGCGTGGGACAGCAAAATGAAAAACTGTTTTTT,CASSVGQQNEKLFF
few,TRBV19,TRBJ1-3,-,TGTGCCAGTAGTACCCAGGGCGGTGGAAACACCATATATTTT,CASSTQGGGNTIYF
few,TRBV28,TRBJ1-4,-,TGTGCCAGCAGTTTCCCACAGGGCGTAGGAAAACTGTTTTTT,CASSFPQGVGKLFF
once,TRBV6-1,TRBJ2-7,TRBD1,TGTGCCAGCAGTGGACAGGGCGGACACGAGCAGTACTTC,CASSGQGGHEQYF
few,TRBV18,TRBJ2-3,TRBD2,TGTGCCAGCTCACCCCCACTAGCGGGGGGACCAGATACGCAGTATTTT,CASSPPLAGGPDTQYF
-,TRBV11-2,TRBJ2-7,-,TGTGCCAGCAGCCCCCGTTCTCCTGAGCAGTACTTC,CASSPRSPEQYF
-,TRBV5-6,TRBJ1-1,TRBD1,TGTGCCAGCAGCAGATACTGGGGACAGGGGGCTGAAGCTTTCTTT,CASSRYWGQGAEAFF
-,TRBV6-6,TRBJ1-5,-,TGTGCCAGCAGTACTGATTATAGCAATCAGCCCCAGCATTTT,CASSTDYSNQPQHF
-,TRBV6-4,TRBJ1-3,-,TGTGCCAGAACCCCGGGGGGCTCTGGAAACACCATATATTTT,CARTPGGSGNTIYF
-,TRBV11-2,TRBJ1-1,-,TGTGCCAGCAGCATACAGGGTACGAACACTGAAGCTTTCTTT,CASSIQGTNTEAFF
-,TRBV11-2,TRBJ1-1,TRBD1,TGTGCCAGCAGCCGACAGGGGGTGAACACTGAAGCTTTCTTT,CASSRQGVNTEAFF
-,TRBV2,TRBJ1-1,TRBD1,TGTGCCAGCCGGCTACAGGGGCCTGAAGCTTTCTTT,CASRLQGPEAFF
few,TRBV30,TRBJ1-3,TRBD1,TGTGCCTGGAGTAGAGACAGGGGGCAAGGAAACACCATATATTTT,CAWSRDRGQGNTIYF
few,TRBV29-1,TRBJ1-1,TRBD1,TGCAGCGCCAGGGGGATGAACACTGAAGCTTTCTTT,CSARGMNTEAFF
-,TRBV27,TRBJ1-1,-,TGTGCCAGCAGTTTCAGGGGATTAAGGACTGAAGCTTTCTTT,CASSFRGLRTEAFF
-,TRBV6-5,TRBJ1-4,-,TGTGCCAGCAGGGGCATTGAAAAACTGTTTTTT,CASRGIEKLFF
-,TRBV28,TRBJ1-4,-,TGTGCCAGCACCCTGCGGGCCCCGGGGAAAAAACTGTTTTTT,CASTLRAPGKKLFF
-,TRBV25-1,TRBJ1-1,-,TGTGCCAGCCGAGATTCGGGTGTTAGCATGAACACTGAAGCTTTCTTT,CASRDSGVSMNTEAFF
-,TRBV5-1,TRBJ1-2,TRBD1,TGCGCCAGCTCCGTAGAGACTGGGTCGACAGGGGCCTTCATTGGCTACACCTTC,CASSVETGSTGAFIGYTF
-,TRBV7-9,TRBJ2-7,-,TGTGCCAGCAGCTTTAATGCCGAGCAGTACTTC,CASSFNAEQYF
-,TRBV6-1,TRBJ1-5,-,TGTGCCAGCAGTGAATTAGATAGCAATCAGCCCCAGCATTTT,CASSELDSNQPQHF
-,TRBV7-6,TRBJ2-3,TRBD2,TGTGCCAGCAGCTCGGGAGTGGCGGGGGGTATGACAGATACGCAGTATTTT,CASSSGVAGGMTDTQYF
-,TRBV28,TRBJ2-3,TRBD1,TGTGCCAGCAGTCCTCGGACAGGGGGCATAGATACGCAGTATTTT,CASSPRTGGIDTQYF
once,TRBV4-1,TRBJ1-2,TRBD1,TGCGCCAGCAGCCATTCTAGGGCCAGGGGGATCTATGGCTACACCTTC,CASSHSRARGIYGYTF
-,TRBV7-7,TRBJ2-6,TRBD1,TGTGCCAGCAGAGCCGGGACAGGGGCTGGGGCCAACGTCCTGACTTTC,CASRAGTGAGANVLTF
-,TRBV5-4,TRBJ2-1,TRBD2,TGTGCCAGCACCCTGACTAGCGGGGCGGGGGGTAGCAATGAGCAGTTCTTC,CASTLTSGAGGSNEQFF
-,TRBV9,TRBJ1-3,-,TGTGCCAGCAGCGTAGCCAGGGGCTCTGGAAACACCATATATTTT,CASSVARGSGNTIYF
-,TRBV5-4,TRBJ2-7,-,TGTGCCAGCAGCTTCCAGGGGTCTTACGAGCAGTACTTC,CASSFQGSYEQYF
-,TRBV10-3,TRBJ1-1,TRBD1,TGTGCCATCAGTGAGTCGTTGGGACAGTCGAACACTGAAGCTTTCTTT,CAISESLGQSNTEAFF
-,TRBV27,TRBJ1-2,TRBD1,TGTGCCAGCAGTCACGGACAGGGCGGCTACACCTTC,CASSHGQGGYTF
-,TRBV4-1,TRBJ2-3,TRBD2,TGCGCCAGCAGCCTCGTTAGCGGGGGGTTGTTTACGCAGTATTTT,CASSLVSGGLFTQYF
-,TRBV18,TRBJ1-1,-,TGTGCCAGCTCTCCCGGGACACAGAACACTGAAGCTTTCTTT,CASSPGTQNTEAFF
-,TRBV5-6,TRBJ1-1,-,TGTGCCAGCAGCAAGCCACGCGGGGGGAACACTGAAGCTTTCTTT,CASSKPRGGNTEAFF
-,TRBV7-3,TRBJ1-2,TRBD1,TGTGCCAGCAGCCCAGGGGACAGTTCGAGCTATGGCTACACCTTC,CASSPGDSSSYGYTF
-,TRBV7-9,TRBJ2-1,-,TGTGCCAGCAGCTTAGAAGCGGCCGCGATTGAGCAGTTCTTC,CASSLEAAAIEQFF